The TCR beta chain described here comes from a study of siplizumab effects on memory and regulatory T cells. CDR1 MNHNS and CDR2 SASEGT come from the germline V gene. This CDR3 comprises 14 residues. Trimming removed 3 bases from V and 5 bases from J, with 11 bases in between. As concerns this clone: As yet, its antigen is unknown.

Study-level results: Siplizumab significantly brought down the alloreactive sequences that trace back to unstimulated CD4+ memory cells. A small minority of alloreactive clones were mapped to unstimulated subsets.

Sequencing was performed with immunoSEQ multiplex PCR; in TCRdb, only in-frame clones are kept and a portion is missing. This table has about 100,000 clones, about 90% appearing once. The specimen sequenced was Tregs sorted from blood. The receptor comes from a human donor in good health. This chain links TRBV6-1 with TRBJ1-5; TRBD1 might be the D (6 bases). CDR3 sequence reads: CASSEGGADQPQHF. The CDR3 DNA is TGTGCCAGCAGTGAGGGGGGCGCGGATCAGCCCCAGCATTTT.